These T cell receptor beta chains were read from a single sample in a study of technical replicates of blood from several donors. Libraries were prepared by immunoSEQ multiplex PCR; TCRdb keeps only in-frame clonotypes and omits some of them. The repertoire holds more than 75,000 clones, with 65% to 90% as singletons. The sequenced sample was PBMCs. These receptors were obtained from a human donor in good health. Some clones in this sample may be carry-over from other donors' samples. The CDR3 runs from the conserved cysteine through the conserved F or W. A D gene is named only where the DNA matches it firmly. A clone size is listed for some rows: how often the clone was seen (once, few, many), or a class if it is expanded.

CDR3 protein,CDR3 DNA,J gene,clone size,D gene,V gene
CASSLASSGANVLTF,TGTGCCAGCAGCTTAGCTAGCTCTGGGGCCAACGTCCTGACTTTC,TRBJ2-6,.,.,TRBV7-3
CASSLGGGYEQYF,TGTGCCAGCAGCTTAGGCGGGGGTTACGAGCAGTACTTC,TRBJ2-7,.,TRBD2,TRBV7-2
CASSFYRDTGELFF,TGTGCCAGCAGCTTCTACAGGGACACCGGGGAGCTGTTTTTT,TRBJ2-2,.,.,TRBV13
CASSEGTGLPGSGYTF,TGTGCCAGCAGTGAAGGGACAGGGCTCCCGGGGAGTGGCTACACCTTC,TRBJ1-2,.,TRBD1,TRBV6-1
CASSPHRGEAFF,TGTGCCAGCAGTCCCCACCGGGGTGAAGCTTTCTTT,TRBJ1-1,once,.,TRBV27
CAGTHLAGQETQYF,TGTGCCGGGACCCATCTAGCGGGACAAGAGACCCAGTACTTC,TRBJ2-5,.,TRBD2,TRBV30
CASSLGGGVETQYF,TGTGCCAGCAGCTTAGGGGGGGGCGTGGAGACCCAGTACTTC,TRBJ2-5,once,.,TRBV7-2
CASSPGLAGYEQYF,TGTGCCAGCAGCCCGGGACTAGCGGGTTACGAGCAGTACTTC,TRBJ2-7,.,TRBD2,TRBV7-2
CAISGSGGGQETQYF,TGTGCCATCAGTGGTAGCGGGGGGGGTCAAGAGACCCAGTACTTC,TRBJ2-5,.,TRBD2,TRBV10-3
CASSFDTGELFF,TGTGCCAGCAGCTTCGACACCGGGGAGCTGTTTTTT,TRBJ2-2,.,.,TRBV11-3
CASVSGFTLNTEAFF,TGTGCCAGCGTTAGCGGATTCACCCTGAACACTGAAGCTTTCTTT,TRBJ1-1,.,.,TRBV2
CASSYGQPSVGGYTF,TGTGCCAGCAGTTACGGACAGCCAAGCGTGGGTGGCTACACCTTC,TRBJ1-2,.,.,TRBV6-5
CAWSGSTEPNEKLFF,TGTGCCTGGAGTGGGTCGACAGAACCCAATGAAAAACTGTTTTTT,TRBJ1-4,.,.,TRBV30
CASSRGQGKGEQYF,TGTGCCAGCAGCCGGGGACAGGGGAAGGGAGAGCAGTACTTC,TRBJ2-7,.,TRBD1,TRBV5-6
CAWGKQGINTEAFF,TGTGCCTGGGGGAAACAGGGAATAAACACTGAAGCTTTCTTT,TRBJ1-1,.,.,TRBV30
CASSPFRGLDTGELFF,TGTGCCAGCAGCCCGTTCAGGGGGTTGGACACCGGGGAGCTGTTTTTT,TRBJ2-2,once,TRBD1,TRBV11-3